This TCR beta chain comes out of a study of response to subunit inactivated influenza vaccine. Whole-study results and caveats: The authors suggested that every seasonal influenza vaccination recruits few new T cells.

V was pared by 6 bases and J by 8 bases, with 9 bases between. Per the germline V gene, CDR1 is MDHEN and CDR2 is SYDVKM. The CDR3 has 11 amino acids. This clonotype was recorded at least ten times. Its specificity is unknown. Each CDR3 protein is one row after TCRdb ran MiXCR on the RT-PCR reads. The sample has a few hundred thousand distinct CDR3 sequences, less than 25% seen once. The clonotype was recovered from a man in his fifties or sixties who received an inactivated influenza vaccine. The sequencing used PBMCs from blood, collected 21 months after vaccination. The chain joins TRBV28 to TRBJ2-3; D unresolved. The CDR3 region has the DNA TGTGCCAGCAGCCAGATGCGTACGCAGTATTTT. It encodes CASSQMRTQYF.